This entry features one TCR beta chain sequence. This record belongs to a study of cytomegalovirus exposure and HLA in healthy donors. Whole-study context: The 120 validation repertoires matched the approximately 670 first-cohort repertoires in platform, a later analysis reported.

Germline lookup yields CDR1 SGHTA and CDR2 FQGTGA. The CDR3 runs 14 residues. With V trimmed by 5 bases and J by 6 bases, 5 bases remained unmatched. Some clones are missing from TCRdb's copy, which holds only in-frame ones; the method was immunoSEQ multiplex PCR. In the table there are approximately 160,000 clones, about 89% of which are singletons. The sequenced sample consisted of PBMCs. The rearrangement uses TRBV7-3 and TRBJ2-1, with TRBD1 matching 9 bases. This receptor was identified in a woman aged 18-29 years in good health and CMV-seropositive. The CDR3 DNA reads as TGTGCCAGCAGCGTCGGGACAGGGTTCAATGAGCAGTTCTTC. Protein product: CASSVGTGFNEQFF.